A single TCR beta chain is shown here with its context. Its antigen is unidentified. Trimming cost V 3 bases and J 4 bases; bases outside gene matches: 3. The CDR3 is 15 amino acids. The germline CDR1 and CDR2 sequences are SGDLS and YYNGEE. The data are from a study of T cell repertoires in cytomegalovirus infection. Study at large: It was recently identified HLA-C-restricted and well-studied HLA-B-restricted CMV epitopes that the study used. In public TCR beta signatures, there were indications of both CMV infection and matching HLA type.

Study-wide findings and caveats: Summed frequency of shared TCR beta families picked out CMV carriers who also had the relevant HLA. HLA-C-restricted CMV clonotypes gave the most frequent clonotype in two of eight donors.

TCRdb ran MiXCR on the reads and lists one entry per CDR3 protein. The sample holds roughly 920,000 distinct CDR3 sequences, less than 35% seen once. Sequences were derived from cultured CD8+ T cells from PBMCs, sampled from culture after CMV antigen stimulation. This TCR came from a human donor in good health (CMV status not recorded). Some clones in this sample may be carry-over from other donors' samples. The chain recombines TRBV9 with TRBJ2-2; 10 bases fit TRBD1. The CDR3 region has the DNA TGTGCCAGCAGCGGGGGACAGGGGATCACCGGGGAGCTGTTTTTT. Translation gives CASSGGQGITGELFF.